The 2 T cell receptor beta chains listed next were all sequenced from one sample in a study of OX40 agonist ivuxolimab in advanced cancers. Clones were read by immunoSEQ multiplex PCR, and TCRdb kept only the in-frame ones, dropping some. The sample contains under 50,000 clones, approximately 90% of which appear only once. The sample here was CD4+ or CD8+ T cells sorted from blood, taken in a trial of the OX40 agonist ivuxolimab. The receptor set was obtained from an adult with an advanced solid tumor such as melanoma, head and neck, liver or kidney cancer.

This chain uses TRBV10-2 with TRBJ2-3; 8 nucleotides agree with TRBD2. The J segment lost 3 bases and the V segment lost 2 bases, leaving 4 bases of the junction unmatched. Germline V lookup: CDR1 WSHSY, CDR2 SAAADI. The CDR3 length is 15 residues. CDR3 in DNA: TGCGCCAGCAGTGAGCCCAGCGGGGGAACAGATACGCAGTATTTT. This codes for CASSEPSGGTDTQYF.

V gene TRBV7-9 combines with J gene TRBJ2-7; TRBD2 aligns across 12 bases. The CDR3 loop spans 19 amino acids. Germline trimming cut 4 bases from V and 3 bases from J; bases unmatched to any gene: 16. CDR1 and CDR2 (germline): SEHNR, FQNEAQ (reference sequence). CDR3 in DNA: TGTGCCAGCAGCTCAGTTGCCCTAGCGGGAGGGCCGTATCTCTACGAGCAGTACTTC. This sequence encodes CASSSVALAGGPYLYEQYF.